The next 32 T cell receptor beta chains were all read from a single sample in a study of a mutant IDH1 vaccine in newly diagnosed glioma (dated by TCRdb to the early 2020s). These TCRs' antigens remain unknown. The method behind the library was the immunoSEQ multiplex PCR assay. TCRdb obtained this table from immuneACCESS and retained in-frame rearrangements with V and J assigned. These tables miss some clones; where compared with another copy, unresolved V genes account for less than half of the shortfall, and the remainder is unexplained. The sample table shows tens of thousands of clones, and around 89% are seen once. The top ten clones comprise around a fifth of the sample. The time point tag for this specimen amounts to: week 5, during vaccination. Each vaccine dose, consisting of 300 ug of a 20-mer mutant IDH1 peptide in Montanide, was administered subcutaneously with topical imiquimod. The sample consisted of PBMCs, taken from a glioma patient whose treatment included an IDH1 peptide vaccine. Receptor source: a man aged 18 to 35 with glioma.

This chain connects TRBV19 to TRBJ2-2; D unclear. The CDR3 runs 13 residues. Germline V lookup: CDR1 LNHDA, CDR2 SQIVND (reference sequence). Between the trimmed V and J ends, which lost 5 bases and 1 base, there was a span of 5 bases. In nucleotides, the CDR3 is TGTGCCAGTAGTCGACAGAACACCGGGGAGCTGTTTTTT. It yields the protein CASSRQNTGELFF. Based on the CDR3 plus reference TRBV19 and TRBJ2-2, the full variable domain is DGGITQSPKYLFRKEGQNVTLSCEQNLNHDAMYWYRQDPGQGLRLIYYSQIVNDFQKGDIAEGYSVSREKKESFPLTVTSAQKNPTAFYLCASSRQNTGELFFGEGSRLTVL.

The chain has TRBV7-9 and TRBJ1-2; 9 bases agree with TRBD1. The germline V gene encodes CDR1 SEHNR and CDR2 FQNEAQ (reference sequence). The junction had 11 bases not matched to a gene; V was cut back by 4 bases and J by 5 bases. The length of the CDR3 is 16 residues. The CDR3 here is CASSSGGDRAFYGYTF. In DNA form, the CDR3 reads TGTGCCAGCAGCTCGGGGGGGGACAGGGCTTTTTATGGCTACACCTTC.

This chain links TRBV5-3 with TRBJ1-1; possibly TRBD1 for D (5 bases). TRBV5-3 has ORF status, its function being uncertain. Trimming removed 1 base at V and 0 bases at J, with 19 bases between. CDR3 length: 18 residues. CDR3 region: CARSLPAGATGMNTEAFF. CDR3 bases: TGTGCCAGAAGCTTGCCGGCTGGGGCCACGGGAATGAACACTGAAGCTTTCTTT.

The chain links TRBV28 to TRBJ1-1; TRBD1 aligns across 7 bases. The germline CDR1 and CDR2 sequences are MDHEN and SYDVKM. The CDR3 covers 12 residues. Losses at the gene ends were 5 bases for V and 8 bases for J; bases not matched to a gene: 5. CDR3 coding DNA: TGTGCCAGCAGTGTTACACAGGGGGAAGCTTTCTTT. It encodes CASSVTQGEAFF. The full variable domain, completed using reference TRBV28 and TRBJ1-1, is DVKVTQSSRYLVKRTGEKVFLECVQDMDHENMFWYRQDPGLGLRLIYFSYDVKMKEKGDIPEGYSVSREKKERFSLILESASTNQTSMYLCASSVTQGEAFFGQGTRLTVV.

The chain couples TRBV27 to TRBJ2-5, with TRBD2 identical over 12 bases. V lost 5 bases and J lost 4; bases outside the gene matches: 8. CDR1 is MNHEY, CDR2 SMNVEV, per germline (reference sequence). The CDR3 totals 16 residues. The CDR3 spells CASSRLAGAVGETQYF. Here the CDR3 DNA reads TGTGCCAGCAGTCGACTAGCGGGAGCGGTAGGAGAGACCCAGTACTTC.

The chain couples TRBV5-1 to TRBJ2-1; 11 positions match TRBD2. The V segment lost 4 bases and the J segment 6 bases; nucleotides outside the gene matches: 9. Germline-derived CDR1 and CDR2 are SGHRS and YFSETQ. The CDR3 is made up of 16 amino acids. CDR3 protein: CASSPRTSGRINEQFF. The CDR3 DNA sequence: TGCGCCAGCAGCCCTCGAACTAGCGGGAGAATCAATGAGCAGTTCTTC.

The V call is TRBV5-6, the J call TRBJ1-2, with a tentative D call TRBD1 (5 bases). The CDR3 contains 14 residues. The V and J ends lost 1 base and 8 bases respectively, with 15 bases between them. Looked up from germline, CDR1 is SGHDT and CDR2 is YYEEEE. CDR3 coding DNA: TGTGCCAGCAGCTTGTGGGGCTCGGTAAACGGCTACACCTTC. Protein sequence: CASSLWGSVNGYTF.

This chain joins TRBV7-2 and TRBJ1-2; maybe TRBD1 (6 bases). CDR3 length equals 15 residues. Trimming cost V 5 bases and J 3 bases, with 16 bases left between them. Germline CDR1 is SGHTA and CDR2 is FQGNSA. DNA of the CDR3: TGTGCCAGCAGCCAGTTCCGGACAGACTACTATGGCTACACCTTC. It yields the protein CASSQFRTDYYGYTF.

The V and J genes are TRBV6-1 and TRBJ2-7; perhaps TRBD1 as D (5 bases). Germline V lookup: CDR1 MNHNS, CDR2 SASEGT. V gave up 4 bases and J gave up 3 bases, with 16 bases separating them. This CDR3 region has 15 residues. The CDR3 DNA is TGTGCCAGCAGTGGTGCCGATCAGGGTTTCTACGAGCAGTACTTC. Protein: CASSGADQGFYEQYF.

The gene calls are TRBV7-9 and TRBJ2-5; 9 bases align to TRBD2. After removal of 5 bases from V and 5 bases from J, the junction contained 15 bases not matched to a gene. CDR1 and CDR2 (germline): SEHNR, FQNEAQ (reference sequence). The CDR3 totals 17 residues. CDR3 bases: TGTGCCAGCAGCCCCCTACGGCGGGAGGGCCTCTTTGAGACCCAGTACTTC. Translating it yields CASSPLRREGLFETQYF.

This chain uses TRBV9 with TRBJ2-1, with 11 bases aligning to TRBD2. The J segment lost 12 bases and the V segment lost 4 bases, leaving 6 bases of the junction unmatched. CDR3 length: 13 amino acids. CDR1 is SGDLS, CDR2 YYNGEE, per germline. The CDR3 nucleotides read TGTGCCAGCAGCCCGACTAGCGGGGATGTGCAGTTCTTC. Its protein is CASSPTSGDVQFF.

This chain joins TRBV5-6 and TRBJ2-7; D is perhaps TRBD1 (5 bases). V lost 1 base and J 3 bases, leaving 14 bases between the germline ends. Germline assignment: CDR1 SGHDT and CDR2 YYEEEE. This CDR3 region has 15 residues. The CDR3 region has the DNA TGTGCCAGCAGCTTGCCGTCACAGGACAACTACGAGCAGTACTTC. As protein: CASSLPSQDNYEQYF.

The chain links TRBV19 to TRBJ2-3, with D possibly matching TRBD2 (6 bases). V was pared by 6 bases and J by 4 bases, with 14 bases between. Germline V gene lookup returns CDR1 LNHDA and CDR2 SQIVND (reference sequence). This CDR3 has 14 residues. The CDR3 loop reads CASRVGGNPDTQYF. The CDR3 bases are TGTGCCAGTAGGGTGGGCGGGAACCCAGATACGCAGTATTTT.

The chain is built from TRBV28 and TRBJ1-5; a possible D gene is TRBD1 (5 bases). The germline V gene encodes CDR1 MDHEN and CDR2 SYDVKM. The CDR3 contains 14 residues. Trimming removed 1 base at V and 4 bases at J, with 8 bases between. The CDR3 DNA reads TGTGCCAGCAGTTTATCGGAGGGGAATCAGCCCCAGCATTTT. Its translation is CASSLSEGNQPQHF.

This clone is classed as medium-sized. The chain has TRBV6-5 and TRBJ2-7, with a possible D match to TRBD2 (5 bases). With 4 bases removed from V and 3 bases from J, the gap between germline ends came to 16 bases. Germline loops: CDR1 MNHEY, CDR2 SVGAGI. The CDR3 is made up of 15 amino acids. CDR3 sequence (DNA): TGTGCCAGCAGTTCACTATTCGGAGGCCTCTACGAGCAGTACTTC. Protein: CASSSLFGGLYEQYF.

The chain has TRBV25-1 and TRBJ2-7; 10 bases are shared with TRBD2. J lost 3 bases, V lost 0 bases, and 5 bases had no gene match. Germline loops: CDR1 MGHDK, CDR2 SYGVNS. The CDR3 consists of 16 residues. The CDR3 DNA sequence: TGTGCCAGCAGTGAATACAGCGGGAGGGGGGGCTACGAGCAGTACTTC. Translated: CASSEYSGRGGYEQYF.

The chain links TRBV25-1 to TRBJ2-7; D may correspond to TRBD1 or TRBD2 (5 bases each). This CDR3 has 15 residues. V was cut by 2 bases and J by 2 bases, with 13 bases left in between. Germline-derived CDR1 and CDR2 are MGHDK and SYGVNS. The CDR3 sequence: CASSEEGRATYEQYF. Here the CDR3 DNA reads TGTGCCAGCAGTGAAGAGGGGCGGGCAACCTACGAGCAGTACTTC.

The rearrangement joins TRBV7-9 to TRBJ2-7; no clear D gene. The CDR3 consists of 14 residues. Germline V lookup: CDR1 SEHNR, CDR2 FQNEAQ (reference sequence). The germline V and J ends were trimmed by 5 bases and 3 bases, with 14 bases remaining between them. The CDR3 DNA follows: TGTGCCAGCAGCACTGCAGGATCACACTACGAGCAGTACTTC. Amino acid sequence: CASSTAGSHYEQYF.

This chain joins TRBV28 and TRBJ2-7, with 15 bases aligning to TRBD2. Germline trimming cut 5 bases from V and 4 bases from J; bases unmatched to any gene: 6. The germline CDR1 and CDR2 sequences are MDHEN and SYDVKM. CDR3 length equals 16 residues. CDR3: CASSPRTSGREYEQYF. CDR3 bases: TGTGCCAGCAGTCCCCGGACTAGCGGGAGGGAGTACGAGCAGTACTTC.

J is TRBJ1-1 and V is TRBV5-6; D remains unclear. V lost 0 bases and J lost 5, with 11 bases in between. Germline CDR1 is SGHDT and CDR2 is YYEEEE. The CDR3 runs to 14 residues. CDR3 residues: CASSLVTGRTEAFF. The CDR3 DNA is TGTGCCAGCAGCTTGGTGACCGGAAGGACTGAAGCTTTCTTT.

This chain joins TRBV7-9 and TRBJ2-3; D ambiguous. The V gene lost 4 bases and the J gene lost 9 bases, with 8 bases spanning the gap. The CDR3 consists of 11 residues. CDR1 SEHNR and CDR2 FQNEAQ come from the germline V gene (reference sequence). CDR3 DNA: TGTGCCAGCAGCTCAACAGCAACGCAGTATTTT. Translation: CASSSTATQYF.

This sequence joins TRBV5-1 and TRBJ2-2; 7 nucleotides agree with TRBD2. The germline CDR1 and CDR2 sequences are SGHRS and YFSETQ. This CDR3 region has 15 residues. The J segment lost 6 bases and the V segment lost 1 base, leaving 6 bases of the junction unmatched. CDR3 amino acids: CASSLREDMAGELFF. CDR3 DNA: TGCGCCAGCAGCTTGCGGGAGGATATGGCCGGGGAGCTGTTTTTT. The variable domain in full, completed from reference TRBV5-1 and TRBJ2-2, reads KAGVTQTPRYLIKTRGQQVTLSCSPISGHRSVSWYQQTPGQGLQFLFEYFSETQRNKGNFPGRFSGRQFSNSRSEMNVSTLELGDSALYLCASSLREDMAGELFFGEGSRLTVL.

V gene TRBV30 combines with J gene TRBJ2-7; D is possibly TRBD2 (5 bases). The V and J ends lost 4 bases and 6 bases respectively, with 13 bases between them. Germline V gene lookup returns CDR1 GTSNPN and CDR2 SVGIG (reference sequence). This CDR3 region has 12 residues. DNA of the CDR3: TGTGCCTGGACCAGGACCGGGGTCGAGCAGTACTTC. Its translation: CAWTRTGVEQYF.

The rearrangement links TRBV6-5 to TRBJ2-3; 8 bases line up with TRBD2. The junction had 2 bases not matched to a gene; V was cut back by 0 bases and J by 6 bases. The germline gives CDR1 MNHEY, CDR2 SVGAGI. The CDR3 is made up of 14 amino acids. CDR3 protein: CASSYSGTRDTQYF. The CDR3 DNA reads TGTGCCAGCAGTTACTCCGGGACTAGGGATACGCAGTATTTT.

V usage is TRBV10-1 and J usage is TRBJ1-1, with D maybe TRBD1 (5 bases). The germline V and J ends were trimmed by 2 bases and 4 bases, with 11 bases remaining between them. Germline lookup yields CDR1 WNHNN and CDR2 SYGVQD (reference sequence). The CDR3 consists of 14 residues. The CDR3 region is CASSEDGAGTEAFF. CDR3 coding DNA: TGCGCCAGCAGTGAGGATGGGGCCGGCACTGAAGCTTTCTTT.

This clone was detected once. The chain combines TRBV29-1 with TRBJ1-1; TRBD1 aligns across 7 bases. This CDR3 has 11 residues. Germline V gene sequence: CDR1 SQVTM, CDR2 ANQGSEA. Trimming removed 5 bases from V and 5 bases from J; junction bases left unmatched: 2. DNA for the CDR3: TGCAGCGTTAGACAGGGTACTGAAGCTTTCTTT. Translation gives CSVRQGTEAFF.

CDR3 in amino acids: CAWSVGLAPDTQYF. Here the CDR3 DNA reads TGTGCCTGGAGTGTGGGACTAGCGCCCGATACGCAGTATTTT. This chain uses TRBV30 with TRBJ2-3; 10 positions agree with TRBD2. The CDR3 is 14 amino acids. Trimming took 0 bases from V and 6 from J; bases not matched to a gene: 3. The germline gives CDR1 GTSNPN, CDR2 SVGIG (reference sequence).

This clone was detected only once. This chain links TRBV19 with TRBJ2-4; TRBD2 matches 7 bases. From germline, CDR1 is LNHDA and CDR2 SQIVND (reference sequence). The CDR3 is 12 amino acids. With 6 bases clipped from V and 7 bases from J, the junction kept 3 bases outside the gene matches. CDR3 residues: CASREGGNIQYF. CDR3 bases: TGTGCCAGTAGAGAGGGAGGGAACATTCAGTACTTC.

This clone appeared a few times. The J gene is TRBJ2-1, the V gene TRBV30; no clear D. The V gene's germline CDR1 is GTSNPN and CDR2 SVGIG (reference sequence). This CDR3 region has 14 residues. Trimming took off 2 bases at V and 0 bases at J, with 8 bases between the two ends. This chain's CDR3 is CAWSWSSSYNEQFF. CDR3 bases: TGTGCCTGGAGTTGGTCTAGCTCCTACAATGAGCAGTTCTTC.

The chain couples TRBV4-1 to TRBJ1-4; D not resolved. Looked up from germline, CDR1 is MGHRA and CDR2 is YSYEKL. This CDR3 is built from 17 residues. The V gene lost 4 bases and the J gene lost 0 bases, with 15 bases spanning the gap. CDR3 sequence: CASSPSLRASTNEKLFF. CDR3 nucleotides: TGCGCCAGCAGCCCGTCTCTGCGGGCCTCAACTAATGAAAAACTGTTTTTT.

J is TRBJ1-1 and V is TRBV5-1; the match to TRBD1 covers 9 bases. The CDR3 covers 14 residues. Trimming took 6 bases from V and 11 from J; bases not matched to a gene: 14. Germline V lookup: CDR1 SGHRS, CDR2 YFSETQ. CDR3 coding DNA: TGCGCCAGCACCGTGGGACAGGGAGGGGGGACCGCTTTCTTT. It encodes CASTVGQGGGTAFF.

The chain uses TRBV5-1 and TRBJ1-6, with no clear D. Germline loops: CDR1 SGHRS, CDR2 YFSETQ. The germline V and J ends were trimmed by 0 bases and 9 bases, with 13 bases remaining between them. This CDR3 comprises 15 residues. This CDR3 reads CASSLEEGSGSPLHF. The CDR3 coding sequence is TGCGCCAGCAGCTTGGAAGAGGGTAGCGGTTCACCCCTCCACTTT.